This T cell receptor beta chain emerged from a study of blood T cells in healthy people across ages. Germline V CDR1 and CDR2: LGHNA, YSLEER. The junction had 3 bases not matched to a gene; V was cut back by 4 bases and J by 0 bases. The CDR3 has 16 residues. Using a J-beta primer mix together with a sample-barcoded 5' primer, a second PCR was run for roughly 6 to 12 cycles. With 12 random nucleotides, a template-switch adaptor tagged each individual cDNA molecule. TCRdb fed the 5' RACE reads into MiXCR, producing one record per CDR3 protein. The sample consists of approximately 800,000 distinct CDR3 sequences, around 45% of them appearing once. Sample donors were healthy Caucasian individuals that came from Russia, aged roughly 6 to 95. Peripheral blood, roughly 9.3 milliliters per donor, was collected.

The sequenced sample was blood. This TCR derives from a man aged 80 or over in good health. V usage is TRBV4-3 and J usage is TRBJ2-7, with 13 bases fitting TRBD2. Here the CDR3 reads CASSRGLAGASYEQYF. The CDR3 DNA reads TGCGCCAGCAGCCGCGGACTAGCGGGGGCCTCCTACGAGCAGTACTTC.